The entry below describes one TCR beta chain. This specimen comes from a study of blood T cell repertoires in COVID-19. Study-level information: Acute and convalescent COVID-19 specimens originated in the United States, Italy and Spain.

Per the study methods: Reference gene primers were amplified, and this amplification served to estimate nucleated cell counts. Assay: immunoSEQ multiplex PCR; the TCRdb copy retains only in-frame clones and omits some. V, J and clone size are taken as reported in that table, and D and trimming were inferred from the DNA itself. The sample records roughly 250,000 clones, approximately 84% being singletons. Germline-derived CDR1 and CDR2 are SGHRS and YFSETQ. V lost 4 bases and J lost 1; bases outside the gene matches: 10. The CDR3 contains 17 residues. The clonotype was recovered from a man over 45 with active or convalescent COVID-19. Sequenced sample: peripheral blood. The chain couples TRBV5-1 to TRBJ1-2; 10 positions agree with TRBD1. CDR3 sequence (DNA): TGCGCCAGCAGCCCTACCGGGACAGGGGTGCTTAACTATGGCTACACCTTC. It translates to CASSPTGTGVLNYGYTF.